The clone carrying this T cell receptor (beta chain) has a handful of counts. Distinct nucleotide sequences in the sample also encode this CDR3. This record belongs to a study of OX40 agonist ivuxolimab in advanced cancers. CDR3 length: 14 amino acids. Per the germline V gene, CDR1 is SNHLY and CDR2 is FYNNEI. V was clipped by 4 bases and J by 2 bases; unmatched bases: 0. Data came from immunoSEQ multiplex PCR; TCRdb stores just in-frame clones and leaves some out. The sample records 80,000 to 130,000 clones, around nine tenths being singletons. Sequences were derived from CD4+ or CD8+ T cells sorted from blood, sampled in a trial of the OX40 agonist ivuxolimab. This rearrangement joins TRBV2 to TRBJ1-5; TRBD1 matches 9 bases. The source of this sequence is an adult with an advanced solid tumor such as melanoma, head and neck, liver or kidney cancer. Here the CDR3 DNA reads TGTGCCAGCAGTGGGACAGGGGGCAATCAGCCCCAGCATTTT. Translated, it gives CASSGTGGNQPQHF.